The 23 T cell receptor beta chains below all came from one sample that was sequenced in a study of cytomegalovirus exposure and HLA in healthy donors. Profiled with immunoSEQ multiplex PCR; TCRdb holds only in-frame clones, not every one. The sample has about 220,000 clones, about 86% seen once. Sequencing was carried out using PBMCs. The receptors were sampled from a young man in good health and CMV-seronegative.

This chain joins TRBV13 and TRBJ2-7; D may be TRBD1 (5 bases). The V end lost 5 bases, the J end lost 4 bases, and 18 bases lay between the germline ends. Germline assignment: CDR1 PRHDT and CDR2 FYEKMQ (reference sequence). This CDR3 has 15 amino acids. The CDR3 region is CASSPDPQVGYEQYF. The CDR3 coding sequence is TGTGCCAGCAGCCCCGACCCACAGGTTGGTTACGAGCAGTACTTC. Full variable domain (outside the CDR3, taken from reference TRBV13 and TRBJ2-7): AAGVIQSPRHLIKEKRETATLKCYPIPRHDTVYWYQQGPGQDPQFLISFYEKMQSDKGSIPDRFSAQQFSDYHSELNMSSLELGDSALYFCASSPDPQVGYEQYFGPGTRLTVT.

This rearrangement joins TRBV10-3 to TRBJ2-7; D is undetermined. Trimming pared 10 bases from V and 6 bases from J, leaving 16 bases between. The CDR3 extends over 12 amino acids. Germline-derived CDR1 and CDR2 are ENHRY and SYGVKD. CDR3 coding DNA: TGTGCCACCCGAAAAACCGGTTCCGAGCAGTACTTC. This encodes CATRKTGSEQYF.

This clone was seen only a few times. CDR3 in DNA: TGTGCCAGTAATAGGGGGAACGATGGCTACACCTTC. It translates to CASNRGNDGYTF. This chain links TRBV19 with TRBJ1-2, with D maybe TRBD1 (6 bases). The CDR3 is made up of 12 amino acids. V gave up 7 bases and J gave up 6 bases, with 12 bases separating them. Looked up from germline, CDR1 is LNHDA and CDR2 is SQIVND (reference sequence).

The chain recombines TRBV5-1 with TRBJ1-4; TRBD1 agrees at 9 bases. V lost 2 bases and J lost 0; bases outside the gene matches: 5. From germline, CDR1 is SGHRS and CDR2 YFSETQ. CDR3 length: 17 residues. The CDR3 sequence: CASSLGTGTATNEKLFF. CDR3 sequence (DNA): TGCGCCAGCAGCTTAGGGACAGGGACCGCAACTAATGAAAAACTGTTTTTT.

V is TRBV11-2 and J is TRBJ2-7; D remains ambiguous. Between the trimmed V and J ends, which lost 3 bases and 2 bases, there was a span of 8 bases. The CDR3 is made up of 13 amino acids. Germline CDR1 and CDR2: SGHAT and FQNNGV. In DNA, the CDR3 is TGTGCCAGCAGCTTTTTTAGAGCCTACGAGCAGTACTTC. This gives the protein CASSFFRAYEQYF.

The V and J genes are TRBV4-3 and TRBJ2-1; 9 bases are a match to TRBD1. Trimming at V came to 0 bases and at J to 3 bases, leaving 21 bases not matched to a gene. This CDR3 region has 22 residues. CDR1 and CDR2 (germline): LGHNA, YSLEER. The chain's CDR3 is CASSQDGLTGTGMAGRYNEQFF. The DNA for the CDR3 is TGCGCCAGCAGCCAAGATGGGCTCACCGGGACAGGGATGGCGGGCCGCTACAATGAGCAGTTCTTC.

DNA of the CDR3: TGTGCCAGCAGCGAAATACAGGGTACCGGGGAGCTGTTTTTT. It yields the protein CASSEIQGTGELFF. The J gene is TRBJ2-2, the V gene TRBV11-2, with a possible D match to TRBD1 (6 bases). Trimming cost V 5 bases and J 5 bases, with 12 bases left between them. Germline V lookup: CDR1 SGHAT, CDR2 FQNNGV. The CDR3 runs 14 residues.

This clone was observed a handful of times. This chain uses TRBV19 with TRBJ2-7, with D uncertain. V was cut by 9 bases and J by 8 bases, with 17 bases left in between. Germline-derived CDR1 and CDR2 are LNHDA and SQIVND (reference sequence). CDR3 length equals 12 residues. CDR3 coding DNA: TGTGCCAGACGAGCCCGCAGACACCAGCAGTACTTC. Its translation: CARRARRHQQYF.

This chain connects TRBV10-3 to TRBJ2-1; 7 bases are shared with TRBD2. Trimming cost V 6 bases and J 7 bases; bases outside gene matches: 18. The germline V gene encodes CDR1 ENHRY and CDR2 SYGVKD. CDR3 length: 17 amino acids. DNA of the CDR3: TGTGCCATCAGCCCCGAGACTTTTTTGGGGGAGGGGAATGAGCAGTTCTTC. Translation gives CAISPETFLGEGNEQFF.

The chain uses TRBV15 and TRBJ2-5; TRBD1 aligns across 7 bases. CDR3 size: 17 residues. The V and J ends lost 2 bases and 5 bases, in that order; junction bases with no gene match: 14. From germline, CDR1 is LNHNV and CDR2 YYDKDF (reference sequence). CDR3 sequence reads: CATSRSRQGNFLETQYF. The CDR3 bases are TGTGCCACCAGCAGATCCCGACAGGGAAATTTCTTGGAGACCCAGTACTTC.

V gene TRBV5-6 combines with J gene TRBJ2-7; TRBD2 matches at 9 bases. The CDR3 totals 16 residues. V was pared by 4 bases and J by 3 bases, with 11 bases of the junction left unmatched. Germline values: CDR1 SGHDT, CDR2 YYEEEE. The CDR3 sequence: CASSRPNEREVYEQYF. Written as DNA, the CDR3 is TGTGCCAGCAGCCGACCAAACGAGCGGGAGGTCTACGAGCAGTACTTC.

This chain connects TRBV7-2 to TRBJ1-1; D unclear. CDR1 SGHTA and CDR2 FQGNSA come from the germline V gene. This CDR3 has 13 residues. V shed 2 bases and J shed 4 bases, with 8 bases lying between them. The CDR3 protein is CASSLKATTEAFF. The CDR3 region has the DNA TGTGCCAGCAGCTTAAAAGCGACCACTGAAGCTTTCTTT.

The chain links TRBV7-9 to TRBJ2-3; 7 nucleotides align to TRBD1. The V gene end was trimmed by 4 bases and the J gene end by 6 bases; junction bases not matched to a gene: 7. The CDR3 consists of 14 residues. Germline CDR1 reads SEHNR; CDR2 reads FQNEAQ (reference sequence). The chain's CDR3 is CASSSEIQGDTQYF. The DNA of the CDR3 is TGTGCCAGCAGCTCGGAGATACAGGGGGATACGCAGTATTTT.

The gene calls are TRBV7-9 and TRBJ2-7; 8 positions agree with TRBD1. The CDR3 has 15 residues. The trim removed 5 bases at V and 0 bases at J, leaving 6 bases unmatched. Germline V lookup: CDR1 SEHNR, CDR2 FQNEAQ (reference sequence). The CDR3 DNA is TGTGCCAGCAGCACTACCCAGGGGGCCTCCTACGAGCAGTACTTC. Encoded protein: CASSTTQGASYEQYF.

The rearrangement uses TRBV7-6 and TRBJ2-1; 7 bases fit TRBD2. Germline loops: CDR1 SGHVS, CDR2 FNYEAQ. The CDR3 totals 13 residues. V was pared by 6 bases and J by 7 bases, with 6 bases of the junction left unmatched. The CDR3 DNA is TGTGCCAGCAGATCGGGGGGAGGGAATGAGCAGTTCTTC. It specifies CASRSGGGNEQFF.

The J gene is TRBJ2-3, the V gene TRBV29-1, with D maybe TRBD1 (6 bases). V gave up 4 bases and J gave up 4 bases, with 12 bases separating them. Germline CDR1 SQVTM, CDR2 ANQGSEA. This CDR3 has 13 amino acids. Here the CDR3 reads CSVGETGSDTQYF. The CDR3 DNA follows: TGCAGCGTTGGAGAAACAGGGTCAGATACGCAGTATTTT.

The rearrangement links TRBV15 to TRBJ2-1; tentatively, D is TRBD2 (6 bases). CDR1 and CDR2 (germline): LNHNV, YYDKDF (reference sequence). V lost 1 base, J lost 1 base, and 8 bases lay in between. This CDR3 comprises 15 residues. CDR3 protein: CATSRVGGSYNEQFF. The CDR3 DNA follows: TGTGCCACCAGCAGAGTGGGGGGTTCCTACAATGAGCAGTTCTTC.

This chain joins TRBV5-4 and TRBJ2-5; tentatively, D is TRBD2 (5 bases). Germline CDR1 SGHNT, CDR2 YYREEE (reference sequence). V was trimmed by 0 bases and J by 5 bases, leaving 11 bases between them. The CDR3 sequence is 14 residues long. The CDR3 is CASSLGVAMETQYF. Here the CDR3 DNA reads TGTGCCAGCAGCTTGGGCGTAGCGATGGAGACCCAGTACTTC.

The rearrangement uses TRBV27 and TRBJ2-1, with D possibly being TRBD2 (6 bases). The ends were cut back, 8 bases at V and 10 bases at J, with 21 bases in the middle. This CDR3 spans 14 amino acids. CDR1 and CDR2 (germline): MNHEY, SMNVEV (reference sequence). CDR3 amino acids: CASGYTGGAVEQFF. For the CDR3, the DNA is TGTGCCAGCGGATATACCGGGGGAGCAGTGGAGCAGTTCTTC.

This rearrangement joins TRBV5-1 to TRBJ2-7, with 12 bases lining up with TRBD1. Trimming at V came to 0 bases and at J to 3 bases, leaving 19 bases not matched to a gene. The CDR3 is 21 amino acids. Germline-derived CDR1 and CDR2 are SGHRS and YFSETQ. Written as DNA, the CDR3 is TGCGCCAGCAGCTTGGCAGAGGGACAGGGGGCCTTTTCCTCACTGCTCTACGAGCAGTACTTC. Translation gives CASSLAEGQGAFSSLLYEQYF.

The V call is TRBV29-1, the J call TRBJ1-1; 8 bases match TRBD1. The V and J ends lost 6 bases and 4 bases, in that order; junction bases with no gene match: 13. The CDR3 spans 15 residues. Germline loops: CDR1 SQVTM, CDR2 ANQGSEA. As DNA, the CDR3 is TGCAGCGTCTCAATGGGACAGGAATGGAGCACTGAAGCTTTCTTT. This gives the protein CSVSMGQEWSTEAFF.

CDR3 sequence: CASSWANYEQYF. In nucleotides, the CDR3 is TGTGCCAGCAGCTGGGCCAACTACGAGCAGTACTTC. V and J are TRBV5-6 and TRBJ2-7; no definite D call. Trimming stripped 3 bases from V and 3 bases from J, with 7 bases between. This CDR3 is built from 12 residues. Germline loops: CDR1 SGHDT, CDR2 YYEEEE.

This sequence joins TRBV4-3 and TRBJ2-7, with no clear D. CDR1 is LGHNA and CDR2 is YSLEER in the germline V gene. CDR3 size: 16 residues. The V end was cut by 0 bases, the J end by 1 base, with 13 bases between. The CDR3 spells CASSQDLAEKSYEQYF. The CDR3 DNA is TGCGCCAGCAGCCAAGATCTGGCGGAAAAGTCCTACGAGCAGTACTTC.